This TCR beta chain emerged from a study of blood T cell repertoires in COVID-19. Study in general: Samples of COVID-19 (acute and convalescent) were obtained from the United States, Italy and Spain. Nucleic acid was either cDNA or gDNA, and it came from T cells, B-cell-depleted T cells, or PBMCs.

The protocol was immunoSEQ multiplex PCR, while the TCRdb copy is restricted to in-frame clones and leaves out a portion. The sample has 150,000 to 200,000 clones, less than 90% seen once. This CDR3 is 15 amino acids long. J gave up 7 bases and V 4 bases, and 7 bases lay outside the gene matches. Germline V gene lookup returns CDR1 SEHNR and CDR2 FQNEAQ (reference sequence). Material for sequencing was peripheral blood. The receptor comes from a woman aged 70-85 years with COVID-19, enrolled during active disease. The chain is built from TRBV7-9 and TRBJ1-4, with 9 bases matching TRBD1. The CDR3 nucleotides are TGTGCCAGCAGCTACCCGGGACAGGGAGGTGAAAAACTGTTTTTT. Translated: CASSYPGQGGEKLFF.